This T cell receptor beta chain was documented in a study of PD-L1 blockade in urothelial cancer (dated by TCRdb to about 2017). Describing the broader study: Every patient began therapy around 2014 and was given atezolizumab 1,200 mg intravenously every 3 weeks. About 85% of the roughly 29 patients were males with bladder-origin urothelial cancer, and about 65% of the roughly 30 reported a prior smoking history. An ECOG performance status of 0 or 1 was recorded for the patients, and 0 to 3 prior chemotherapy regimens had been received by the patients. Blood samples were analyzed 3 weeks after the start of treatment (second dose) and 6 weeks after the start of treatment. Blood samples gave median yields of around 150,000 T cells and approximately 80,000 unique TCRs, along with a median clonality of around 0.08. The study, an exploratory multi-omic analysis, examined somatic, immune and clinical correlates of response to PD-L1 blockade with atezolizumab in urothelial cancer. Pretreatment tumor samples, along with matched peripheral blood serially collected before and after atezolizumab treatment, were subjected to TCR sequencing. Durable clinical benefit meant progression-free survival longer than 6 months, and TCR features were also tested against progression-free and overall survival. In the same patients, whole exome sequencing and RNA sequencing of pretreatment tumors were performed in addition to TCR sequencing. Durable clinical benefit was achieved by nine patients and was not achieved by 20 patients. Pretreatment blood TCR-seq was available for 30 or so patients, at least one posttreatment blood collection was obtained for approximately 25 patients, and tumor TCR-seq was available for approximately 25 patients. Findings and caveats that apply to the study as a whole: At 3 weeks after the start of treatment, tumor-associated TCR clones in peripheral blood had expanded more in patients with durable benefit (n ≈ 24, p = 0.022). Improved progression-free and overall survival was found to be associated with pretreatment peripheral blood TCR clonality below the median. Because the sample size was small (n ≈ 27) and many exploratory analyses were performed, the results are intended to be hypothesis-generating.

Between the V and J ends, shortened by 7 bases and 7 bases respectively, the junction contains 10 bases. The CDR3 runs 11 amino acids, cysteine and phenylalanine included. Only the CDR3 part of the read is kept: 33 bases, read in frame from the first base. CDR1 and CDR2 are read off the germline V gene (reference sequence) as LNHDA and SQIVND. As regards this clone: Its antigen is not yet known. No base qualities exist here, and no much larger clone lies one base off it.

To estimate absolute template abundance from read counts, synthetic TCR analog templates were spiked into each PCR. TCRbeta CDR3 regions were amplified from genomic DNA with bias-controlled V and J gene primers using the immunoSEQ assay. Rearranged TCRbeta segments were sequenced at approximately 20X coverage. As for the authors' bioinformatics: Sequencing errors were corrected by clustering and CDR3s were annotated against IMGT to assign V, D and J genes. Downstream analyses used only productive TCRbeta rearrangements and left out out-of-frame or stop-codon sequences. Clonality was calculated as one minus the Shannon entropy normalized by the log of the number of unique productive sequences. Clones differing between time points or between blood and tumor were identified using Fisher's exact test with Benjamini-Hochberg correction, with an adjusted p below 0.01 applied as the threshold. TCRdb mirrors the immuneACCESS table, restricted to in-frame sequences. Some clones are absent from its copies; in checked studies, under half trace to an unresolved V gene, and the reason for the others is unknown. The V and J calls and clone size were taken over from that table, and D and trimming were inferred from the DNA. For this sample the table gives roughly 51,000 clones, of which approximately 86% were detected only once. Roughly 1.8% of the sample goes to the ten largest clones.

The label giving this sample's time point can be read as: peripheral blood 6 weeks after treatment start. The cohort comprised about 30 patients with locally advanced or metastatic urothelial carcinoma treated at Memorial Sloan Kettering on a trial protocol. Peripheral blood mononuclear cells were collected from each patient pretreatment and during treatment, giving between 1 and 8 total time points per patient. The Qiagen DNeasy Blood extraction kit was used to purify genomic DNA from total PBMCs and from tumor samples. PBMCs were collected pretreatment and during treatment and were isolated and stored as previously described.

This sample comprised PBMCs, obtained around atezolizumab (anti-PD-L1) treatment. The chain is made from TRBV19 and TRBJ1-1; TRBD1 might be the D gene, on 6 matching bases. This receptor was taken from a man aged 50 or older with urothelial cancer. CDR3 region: CASIRGSEAFF. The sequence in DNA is TGTGCCAGTATCAGGGGTAGTGAAGCTTTCTTT. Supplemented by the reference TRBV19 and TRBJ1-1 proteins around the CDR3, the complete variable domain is DGGITQSPKYLFRKEGQNVTLSCEQNLNHDAMYWYRQDPGQGLRLIYYSQIVNDFQKGDIAEGYSVSREKKESFPLTVTSAQKNPTAFYLCASIRGSEAFFGQGTRLTVV.